This TCR beta chain was identified during a study of T-cell reconstitution after alpha-beta-depleted transplantation in children. General observations from the study: T-cell counts and diversity were attributed mostly to newly produced T cells one year after transplant. In patients about two months after transplant, alpha-beta T cells reportedly arose from several hundred expanded graft clones. High day-60 TCRbeta diversity in some patients came from surviving recipient T cells and thymic progenitors.

The authors prepared the TCRbeta library with unique molecular identifiers. TCRdb independently ran MiXCR on the PCR reads; one entry per CDR3 protein. This sample has a few hundred thousand distinct CDR3 sequences, with over 10% found just once. This clonotype came up many times. Its specificity is unknown. The CDR3 is 16 residues long. From germline, CDR1 is SGHRS and CDR2 YFSETQ. V was pared by 4 bases and J by 1 base, with 9 bases of the junction left unmatched. The sequence came from a male patient between 10 and 17 years old who had a stem cell transplant for acute myeloid leukemia, so the T cells may come from the graft donor. The material was PBMCs, mostly from graft donor cells, obtained 360 days after TCRalphabeta/CD19-depleted stem cell transplant. The chain is built from TRBV5-1 and TRBJ2-3; 7 bases agree with TRBD2. CDR3 loop: CASSPWREPGTDTQYF. In DNA form, the CDR3 reads TGCGCCAGCAGCCCGTGGCGGGAGCCAGGCACAGATACGCAGTATTTT.